This TCR beta chain was found in a study of blood T cell repertoires in COVID-19. Study summary: COVID-19 samples from acute and convalescent phases originated in the United States, Italy and Spain. T cells, B-cell-depleted T cells, or PBMCs provided the cDNA or gDNA that served as material.

In the authors' workflow: Amplification of reference gene primers was used by the study to estimate nucleated cell counts. The repertoire was sequenced with immunoSEQ multiplex PCR; TCRdb's copy has only in-frame clones and lacks some. V and J calls and clone size follow that table, whereas D and trimming were derived from the DNA. The table lists 150,000 to 200,000 clones, about 88% of them singletons. The sequence was obtained from a man aged 55 to 70 with active or convalescent COVID-19. Sequenced input: peripheral blood.

The CDR3 coding sequence is TGTGCCAGTAGTACGTCAATAGTAGTTCCCCCACCCTACAATGAGCAGTTCTTC. Translated: CASSTSIVVPPPYNEQFF. V gene TRBV19 combines with J gene TRBJ2-1; D is unresolved. The CDR3 runs to 18 residues. The germline V and J ends were trimmed by 4 bases and 2 bases, with 21 bases remaining between them. Germline V gene data show CDR1 as LNHDA and CDR2 as SQIVND (reference sequence).